The 13 T cell receptor beta chains below all came from one sample that was sequenced in a study of blood T cell repertoires in COVID-19. Sequencing used immunoSEQ multiplex PCR; TCRdb keeps in-frame clones, though not all of them. The sample shows about 320,000 clones, roughly 88% of them seen only once. The sample comprised peripheral blood. These receptors were obtained from a woman between 45 and 65 years old with acute or convalescent COVID-19.

The chain carries TRBV11-2 and TRBJ2-7; 11 bases fit TRBD1. Per the germline V gene, CDR1 is SGHAT and CDR2 is FQNNGV. The junction had 6 bases not matched to a gene; V was cut back by 4 bases and J by 4 bases. The CDR3 is 15 residues long. In DNA form, the CDR3 reads TGTGCCAGCAGCTATGCCGGGACAGGGGGTTACGAGCAGTACTTC. Translated, it gives CASSYAGTGGYEQYF.

The chain couples TRBV10-3 to TRBJ2-1; TRBD2 matches at 9 bases. Germline values: CDR1 ENHRY, CDR2 SYGVKD. The V segment lost 6 bases and the J segment 4 bases; nucleotides outside the gene matches: 7. The CDR3 length is 15 residues. The CDR3 loop is CAISPTSGEYNEQFF. The CDR3 coding sequence is TGTGCCATCAGCCCGACTAGCGGAGAATACAATGAGCAGTTCTTC.

The chain recombines TRBV5-1 with TRBJ2-1; TRBD1 agrees at 8 bases. The CDR3 has 13 residues. From germline, CDR1 is SGHRS and CDR2 YFSETQ. V shed 4 bases, J shed 9 bases, and the junction held 6 bases outside the gene matches. The CDR3 nucleotides are TGCGCCAGCAGCAAGGACAGGGAAGGTGAGCAGTTCTTC. It specifies CASSKDREGEQFF.

The chain recombines TRBV9 with TRBJ2-3; 7 bases align to TRBD1. Germline values: CDR1 SGDLS, CDR2 YYNGEE. After removal of 2 bases from V and 2 bases from J, the junction contained 14 bases not matched to a gene. CDR3 size: 18 residues. The CDR3: CASSVRQGRHPITDTQYF. The DNA of the CDR3 is TGTGCCAGCAGCGTCAGACAGGGTAGACACCCTATCACAGATACGCAGTATTTT.

V is TRBV9 and J is TRBJ2-1, with 8 bases matching TRBD2. Losses at the gene ends were 2 bases for V and 10 bases for J; bases not matched to a gene: 14. The V gene's germline CDR1 is SGDLS and CDR2 YYNGEE. The CDR3 is made up of 16 amino acids. CDR3 coding DNA: TGTGCCAGCAGCGTTAAGCGGGAGCCCCACAATGGGGAGCAGTTCTTC. Residues: CASSVKREPHNGEQFF.

The chain employs TRBV27 and TRBJ1-2; D gene unclear. V was shortened by 5 bases and J by 4 bases, with 8 bases between the two germline ends. This CDR3 region has 12 residues. The germline V gene has CDR1 MNHEY and CDR2 SMNVEV (reference sequence). The CDR3 coding sequence is TGTGCCAGCAGTAACGGAGGCTATGGCTACACCTTC. Amino acids: CASSNGGYGYTF.

The chain carries TRBV18 and TRBJ2-1; weak D call: TRBD1 (5 bases). The CDR3 is 14 residues long. Between the trimmed V and J ends, which lost 3 bases and 3 bases, there was a span of 9 bases. The germline gives CDR1 KGHSH, CDR2 LQKENI. CDR3 coding DNA: TGTGCCAGCTCACCGGACACCTTCTACAATGAGCAGTTCTTC. Its protein is CASSPDTFYNEQFF.

The chain joins TRBV18 to TRBJ1-6; possibly TRBD1 for D (5 bases). Germline CDR1 is KGHSH and CDR2 is LQKENI. This CDR3 is 13 amino acids long. Deletions cut 8 bases from V and 5 bases from J, with 10 bases between. CDR3 in DNA: TGTGCCAGCACAGGACAAGATAATTCACCCCTCCACTTT. Amino acids: CASTGQDNSPLHF.

The rearrangement joins TRBV6-1 to TRBJ1-3; the D gene is possibly TRBD1 (5 bases). Germline V CDR1 and CDR2: MNHNS, SASEGT. Trimming left V 1 base short and J 4 bases short, with 11 bases between. This CDR3 comprises 15 residues. The CDR3, as DNA: TGTGCCAGCAGTGAAGTTGGGGCTTCGGGAAACACCATATATTTT. Translated, it gives CASSEVGASGNTIYF.

V gene TRBV10-3 combines with J gene TRBJ1-5; 10 bases are a match to TRBD1. The V segment lost 3 bases and the J segment 0 bases; nucleotides outside the gene matches: 2. From germline, CDR1 is ENHRY and CDR2 SYGVKD. There are 16 residues in the CDR3. Written as DNA, the CDR3 is TGTGCCATCAGTGATCGGACAGGGGGTAGCAATCAGCCCCAGCATTTT. The encoded protein is CAISDRTGGSNQPQHF.

The genes are TRBV28 and TRBJ2-1; TRBD1 agrees at 10 bases. CDR3 length: 12 amino acids. With 5 bases clipped from V and 14 bases from J, the junction kept 6 bases outside the gene matches. Germline loops: CDR1 MDHEN, CDR2 SYDVKM. CDR3 nucleotide sequence: TGTGCCAGCAGTACGGGACAGGGGAGGGAGTTCTTC. This gives the protein CASSTGQGREFF.

CDR3 region: CASSWREIAYNEQFF. Written as DNA, the CDR3 is TGTGCCAGCAGTTGGCGGGAGATAGCTTACAATGAGCAGTTCTTC. The chain is built from TRBV27 and TRBJ2-1, with 7 nucleotides matching TRBD2. V lost 4 bases and J lost 4; bases outside the gene matches: 7. Germline V gene data show CDR1 as MNHEY and CDR2 as SMNVEV (reference sequence). The CDR3 consists of 15 residues.

CDR3 DNA sequence: TGTGCCATCAGTAACCAGGGGGTAGATGGCTACACCTTC. Translated: CAISNQGVDGYTF. The chain joins TRBV10-3 to TRBJ1-2; 7 bases match TRBD1. Germline V gives CDR1 ENHRY, CDR2 SYGVKD. Trimming removed 5 bases from V and 6 bases from J; junction bases left unmatched: 6. The CDR3 contains 13 residues.